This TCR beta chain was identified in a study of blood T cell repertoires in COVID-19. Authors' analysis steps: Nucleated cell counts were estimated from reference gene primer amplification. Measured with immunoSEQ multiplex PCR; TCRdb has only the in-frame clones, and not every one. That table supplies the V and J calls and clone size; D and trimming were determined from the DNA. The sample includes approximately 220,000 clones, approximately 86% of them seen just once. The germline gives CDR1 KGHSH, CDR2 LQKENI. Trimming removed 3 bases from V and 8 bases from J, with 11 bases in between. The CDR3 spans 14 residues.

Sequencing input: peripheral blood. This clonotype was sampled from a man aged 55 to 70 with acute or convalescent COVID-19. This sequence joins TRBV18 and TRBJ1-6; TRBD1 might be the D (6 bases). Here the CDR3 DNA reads TGTGCCAGCTCACCGCAGGGGAGGGATTCACCCCTCCACTTT. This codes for CASSPQGRDSPLHF.